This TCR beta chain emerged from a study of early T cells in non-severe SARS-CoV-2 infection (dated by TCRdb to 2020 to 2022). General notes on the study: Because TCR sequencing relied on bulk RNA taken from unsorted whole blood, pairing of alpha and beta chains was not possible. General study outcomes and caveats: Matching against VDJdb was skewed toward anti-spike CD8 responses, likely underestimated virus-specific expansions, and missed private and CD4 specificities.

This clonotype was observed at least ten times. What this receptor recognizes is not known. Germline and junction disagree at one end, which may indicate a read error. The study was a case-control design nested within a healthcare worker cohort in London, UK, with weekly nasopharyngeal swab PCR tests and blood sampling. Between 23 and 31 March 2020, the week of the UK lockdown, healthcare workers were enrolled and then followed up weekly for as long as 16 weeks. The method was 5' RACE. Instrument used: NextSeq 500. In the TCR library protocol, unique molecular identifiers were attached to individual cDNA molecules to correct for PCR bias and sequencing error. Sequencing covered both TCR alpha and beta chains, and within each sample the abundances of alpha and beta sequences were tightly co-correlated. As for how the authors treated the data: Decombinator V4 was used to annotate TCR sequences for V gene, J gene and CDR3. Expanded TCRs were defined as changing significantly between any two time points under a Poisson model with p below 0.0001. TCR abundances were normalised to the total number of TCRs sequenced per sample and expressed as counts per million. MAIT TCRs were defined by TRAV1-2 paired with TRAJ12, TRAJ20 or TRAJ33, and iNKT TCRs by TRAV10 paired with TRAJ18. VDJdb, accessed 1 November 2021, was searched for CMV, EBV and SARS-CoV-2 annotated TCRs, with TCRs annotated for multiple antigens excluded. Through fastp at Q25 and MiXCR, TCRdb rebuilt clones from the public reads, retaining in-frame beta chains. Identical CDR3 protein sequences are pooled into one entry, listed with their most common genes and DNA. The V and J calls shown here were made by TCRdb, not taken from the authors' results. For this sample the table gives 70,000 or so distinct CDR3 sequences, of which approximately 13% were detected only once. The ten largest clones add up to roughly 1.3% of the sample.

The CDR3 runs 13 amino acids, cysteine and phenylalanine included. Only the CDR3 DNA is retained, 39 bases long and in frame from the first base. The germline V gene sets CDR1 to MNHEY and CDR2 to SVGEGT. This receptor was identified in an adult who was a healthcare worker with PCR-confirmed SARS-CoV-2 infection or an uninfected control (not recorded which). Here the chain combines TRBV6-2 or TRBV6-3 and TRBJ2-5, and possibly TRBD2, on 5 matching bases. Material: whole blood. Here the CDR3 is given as CASSTGEPETQYF. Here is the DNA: TGCGCCAGCAGTACCGGGGAACCGGAGACCCAGTACTTC.